Each of the 27 T cell receptor beta chains below was sequenced from the same sample in a study of cytomegalovirus exposure and HLA in healthy donors. The PCR used 60 Vbeta and 13 Jbeta primers. Data came from immunoSEQ multiplex PCR; TCRdb stores just in-frame clones and leaves some out. The sample comprises about 90,000 clones, approximately 78% of which are singletons, and under 5.5% rests with the top ten. The specimen sequenced was PBMCs. Receptor source: a woman between 35 and 50 years old in good health and CMV-seropositive.

By sample fraction, this clone is medium-sized. The chain uses TRBV18 and TRBJ1-1, with TRBD1 matching 11 bases. V shed 6 bases and J 5 bases; nucleotides not matched to a gene: 5. Germline V CDR1 and CDR2: KGHSH, LQKENI. CDR3 length: 14 residues. CDR3 in amino acids: CASSLGQGATEAFF. CDR3 DNA sequence: TGTGCCAGCTCCCTAGGACAGGGGGCGACTGAAGCTTTCTTT.

The genes are TRBV5-1 and TRBJ2-7; D uncertain. Germline-derived CDR1 and CDR2 are SGHRS and YFSETQ. The CDR3 is 14 residues long. Trimming left V 0 bases short and J 5 bases short, with 12 bases between. The CDR3 spells CASSLGAYLDEQYF. The CDR3 DNA follows: TGCGCCAGCAGCTTGGGAGCGTACCTAGACGAGCAGTACTTC.

This chain joins TRBV25-1 and TRBJ2-6; 12 bases agree with TRBD1. The CDR3 totals 18 residues. Trimming cost V 4 bases and J 1 base; bases outside gene matches: 5. Germline-derived CDR1 and CDR2 are MGHDK and SYGVNS. The CDR3 here is CASSVPGQGASGANVLTF. The DNA of the CDR3 is TGTGCCAGCAGTGTCCCGGGACAGGGGGCTTCTGGGGCCAACGTCCTGACTTTC.

The chain is built from TRBV18 and TRBJ1-5, with a possible D match to TRBD1 (5 bases). The V gene lost 8 bases and the J gene lost 4 bases, with 12 bases spanning the gap. CDR3 length: 13 residues. CDR1 is KGHSH, CDR2 LQKENI, per germline. The CDR3 DNA reads TGTGCCAGCCTACAGGATTTGAATCAGCCCCAGCATTTT. Translated, it gives CASLQDLNQPQHF.

This chain joins TRBV18 and TRBJ1-2, with a weak D call TRBD1 (5 bases). Trimming removed 3 bases at V and 4 bases at J, with 12 bases between. This CDR3 has 14 residues. From germline, CDR1 is KGHSH and CDR2 LQKENI. CDR3 nucleotide sequence: TGTGCCAGCTCACCGGGAACAGGATCCTATGGCTACACCTTC. Its protein is CASSPGTGSYGYTF.

The chain combines TRBV15 with TRBJ1-1; a weak D match, TRBD1 (5 bases). The germline V gene encodes CDR1 LNHNV and CDR2 YYDKDF (reference sequence). V was shortened by 2 bases and J by 6 bases, with 7 bases between the two germline ends. The CDR3 covers 12 residues. The CDR3 sequence: CATSRWGAEAFF. The CDR3 nucleotides read TGTGCCACCAGCAGATGGGGGGCTGAAGCTTTCTTT. The full variable domain, with the rest looked up from reference TRBV15 and TRBJ1-1, is DAMVIQNPRYQVTQFGKPVTLSCSQTLNHNVMYWYQQKSSQAPKLLFHYYDKDFNNEADTPDNFQSRRPNTSFCFLDIRSPGLGDTAMYLCATSRWGAEAFFGQGTRLTVV.

The genes are TRBV29-1 and TRBJ2-1, with D maybe TRBD1 (5 bases). Trimming cost V 3 bases and J 7 bases, with 13 bases left between them. The CDR3 runs 13 residues. The germline V gene has CDR1 SQVTM and CDR2 ANQGSEA. As DNA, the CDR3 is TGCAGCGTTGAGGACACGGTAGATAATGAGCAGTTCTTC. Translation gives CSVEDTVDNEQFF.

The genes are TRBV15 and TRBJ2-2; perhaps TRBD1 as D (5 bases). This CDR3 contains 15 residues. The V end was cut by 1 base, the J end by 4 bases, with 10 bases between. CDR1 is LNHNV, CDR2 YYDKDF, per germline (reference sequence). This CDR3 is CATSRVQGVTGELFF. For the CDR3, the DNA is TGTGCCACCAGCAGAGTCCAGGGTGTCACCGGGGAGCTGTTTTTT. Full variable domain (outside the CDR3, taken from reference TRBV15 and TRBJ2-2): DAMVIQNPRYQVTQFGKPVTLSCSQTLNHNVMYWYQQKSSQAPKLLFHYYDKDFNNEADTPDNFQSRRPNTSFCFLDIRSPGLGDTAMYLCATSRVQGVTGELFFGEGSRLTVL.

This sequence joins TRBV5-1 and TRBJ2-1; 11 bases map to TRBD2. V lost 3 bases to trimming and J lost 10 bases; unmatched junction nucleotides: 12. Per the germline V gene, CDR1 is SGHRS and CDR2 is YFSETQ. This CDR3 is 16 amino acids long. The CDR3 region has the DNA TGCGCCAGCAGCTCCGGCGCAAAGACTAGCGGGACAGAGCAGTTCTTC. Amino acid sequence: CASSSGAKTSGTEQFF. Together with reference TRBV5-1 and TRBJ2-1, the CDR3 gives the full variable domain: KAGVTQTPRYLIKTRGQQVTLSCSPISGHRSVSWYQQTPGQGLQFLFEYFSETQRNKGNFPGRFSGRQFSNSRSEMNVSTLELGDSALYLCASSSGAKTSGTEQFFGPGTRLTVL.

V gene TRBV7-9 combines with J gene TRBJ1-2; D may be TRBD1 (5 bases). The germline V gene has CDR1 SEHNR and CDR2 FQNEAQ (reference sequence). The CDR3 sequence is 12 residues long. Trimming left V 10 bases short and J 3 bases short, with 12 bases between. CDR3 bases: TGTGCCACCCGGACATCCCACTATGGCTACACCTTC. This codes for CATRTSHYGYTF.

This clone appeared once. This chain uses TRBV5-1 with TRBJ2-1; 7 nucleotides line up with TRBD2. This CDR3 spans 16 amino acids. Germline loops: CDR1 SGHRS, CDR2 YFSETQ. V lost 4 bases to trimming and J lost 0 bases; unmatched junction nucleotides: 7. The CDR3 spells CASSLLSGSSYNEQFF. Here the CDR3 DNA reads TGCGCCAGCAGCCTCCTTAGCGGGTCCTCCTACAATGAGCAGTTCTTC.

V is TRBV5-1 and J is TRBJ1-1; 9 bases fit TRBD1. The CDR3 consists of 16 residues. After removal of 0 bases from V and 7 bases from J, the junction contained 10 bases not matched to a gene. Germline V lookup: CDR1 SGHRS, CDR2 YFSETQ. The CDR3 loop reads CASSLAATGGAGEAFF. CDR3 in DNA: TGCGCCAGCAGCTTGGCCGCGACAGGGGGAGCCGGTGAAGCTTTCTTT. The full variable domain, with the rest looked up from reference TRBV5-1 and TRBJ1-1, is KAGVTQTPRYLIKTRGQQVTLSCSPISGHRSVSWYQQTPGQGLQFLFEYFSETQRNKGNFPGRFSGRQFSNSRSEMNVSTLELGDSALYLCASSLAATGGAGEAFFGQGTRLTVV.

The count of this clone is one. The chain joins TRBV28 to TRBJ2-7; 9 positions agree with TRBD1. The CDR3 is 14 amino acids. Germline CDR1 is MDHEN and CDR2 is SYDVKM. The junction had 7 bases not matched to a gene; V was cut back by 7 bases and J by 3 bases. The CDR3 here is CASTLGTGRYEQYF. CDR3 nucleotide sequence: TGTGCCAGCACGCTGGGGACAGGGCGCTACGAGCAGTACTTC.

The CDR3 coding sequence is TGTGCCAGCAGCGGAAGGGCGGGGCACTACTACGAGCAGTACTTC. It is translated as CASSGRAGHYYEQYF. The chain couples TRBV21-1 to TRBJ2-7; TRBD2 reflects the table's D call only, with no check against the DNA. TRBV21-1 is tagged as a pseudogene. There are 15 residues in the CDR3.

The chain uses TRBV11-2 and TRBJ2-7, with D perhaps TRBD2 (5 bases). This CDR3 has 14 amino acids. The germline V and J ends were trimmed by 7 bases and 3 bases, with 16 bases remaining between them. Germline CDR1 SGHAT, CDR2 FQNNGV. The CDR3 reads CASTRGYSFYEQYF. The CDR3 DNA follows: TGTGCCAGCACCCGCGGGTACTCTTTCTACGAGCAGTACTTC.

The rearrangement links TRBV6-5 to TRBJ2-5; D is undetermined. The germline V gene has CDR1 MNHEY and CDR2 SVGAGI. The CDR3 is 14 amino acids. V shed 2 bases and J shed 11 bases, with 18 bases lying between them. This CDR3 reads CASSYTTPTSSQYF. In DNA, the CDR3 is TGTGCCAGCAGTTACACTACCCCTACGAGCTCGCAGTACTTC.

V usage is TRBV7-9 and J usage is TRBJ1-1, with D possibly being TRBD1 (6 bases). Germline V lookup: CDR1 SEHNR, CDR2 FQNEAQ (reference sequence). Trimming pared 3 bases from V and 1 base from J, leaving 12 bases between. This CDR3 has 15 amino acids. The DNA for the CDR3 is TGTGCCAGCAGCTTTATTGGACAGCCGAACACTGAAGCTTTCTTT. It is translated as CASSFIGQPNTEAFF.

The chain carries TRBV18 and TRBJ2-7, with 8 bases fitting TRBD2. V lost 6 bases, J lost 6 bases, and 13 bases stayed unmatched. This CDR3 comprises 15 residues. From germline, CDR1 is KGHSH and CDR2 LQKENI. The CDR3 here is CASSPKQREPPEQYF. The CDR3 nucleotides are TGTGCCAGCTCGCCCAAACAGCGGGAGCCCCCCGAGCAGTACTTC.

The chain couples TRBV18 to TRBJ1-3, with D perhaps matching TRBD1 (6 bases). Trimming stripped 3 bases from V and 0 bases from J, with 9 bases between. This CDR3 contains 15 residues. Germline V gives CDR1 KGHSH, CDR2 LQKENI. CDR3 loop: CASSPRTDSGNTIYF. The CDR3 DNA reads as TGTGCCAGCTCACCTAGGACAGACTCTGGAAACACCATATATTTT.

V and J are TRBV29-1 and TRBJ2-7; D is unresolved. V was pared by 5 bases and J by 3 bases, with 8 bases between. The CDR3 has 11 amino acids. Germline CDR1 is SQVTM and CDR2 is ANQGSEA. The chain's CDR3 is CSVKADYEQYF. The CDR3 nucleotides read TGCAGCGTTAAGGCGGACTACGAGCAGTACTTC.

V gene TRBV11-1 combines with J gene TRBJ2-7; D ambiguous. The germline V gene has CDR1 SGHAT and CDR2 FQDESV (reference sequence). The CDR3 totals 12 residues. V was cut by 6 bases and J by 3 bases, with 9 bases left in between. CDR3 in DNA: TGTGCCAGCAGTGCGACACACTACGAGCAGTACTTC. It translates to CASSATHYEQYF.

This clone was seen a handful of times. The J gene is TRBJ2-7, the V gene TRBV6-5; TRBD1 matches at 8 bases. Germline V CDR1 and CDR2: MNHEY, SVGAGI. The CDR3 spans 13 residues. V gave up 10 bases and J gave up 4 bases; unmatched junction bases: 9. CDR3 coding DNA: TGTGCCACCCTGAGACAGGGGACGTACGAGCAGTACTTC. Its translation: CATLRQGTYEQYF.

This chain connects TRBV6-5 to TRBJ2-1, with 7 bases identical to TRBD2. V gave up 5 bases and J gave up 3 bases; unmatched junction bases: 4. This CDR3 has 14 residues. Germline CDR1 is MNHEY and CDR2 is SVGAGI. CDR3 sequence reads: CASSTGLVYNEQFF. The CDR3 DNA follows: TGTGCCAGCAGTACTGGACTAGTCTACAATGAGCAGTTCTTC.

This chain uses TRBV28 with TRBJ2-7; 8 positions agree with TRBD1. Germline trimming cut 1 base from V and 0 bases from J; bases unmatched to any gene: 11. The germline V gene has CDR1 MDHEN and CDR2 SYDVKM. This CDR3 has 18 residues. The chain's CDR3 is CASSLSYFDRGLSYEQYF. The CDR3 DNA is TGTGCCAGCAGTTTATCCTATTTCGACAGGGGTCTCTCCTACGAGCAGTACTTC.

The table lists this clone with a few counts. V and J are TRBV6-4 and TRBJ2-1, with 9 bases aligning to TRBD1. The CDR3 has 12 amino acids. J lost 10 bases, V lost 5 bases, and 3 bases had no gene match. Germline V gene lookup returns CDR1 MRHNA and CDR2 SNTAGT. DNA of the CDR3: TGTGCCAGCAGTCAAACAGGGGGCGAGCAGTTCTTC. Translating gives CASSQTGGEQFF.

A remark on this clone: Its ends do not fully match the called genes, so a read error is possible. This sequence joins TRBV7-9 and TRBJ2-7; 10 nucleotides match TRBD2. Germline V gene lookup returns CDR1 SEHNR and CDR2 FQNEAQ (reference sequence). This CDR3 spans 16 amino acids. The CDR3 protein is CSSSLSSGLAAYEQYF. CDR3 in DNA: TGTTCCAGCAGCTTAAGTTCCGGACTAGCGGCCTACGAGCAGTACTTC.

The sample holds a few counts of this clone. This CDR3 reads CASSELGTVNTEAFF. CDR3 coding DNA: TGTGCCAGCAGCGAGTTGGGCACAGTGAACACTGAAGCTTTCTTT. V is TRBV27 and J is TRBJ1-1; unclear D gene. The CDR3 spans 15 residues. Between the trimmed V and J ends, which lost 6 bases and 0 bases, there was a span of 14 bases. Germline V lookup: CDR1 MNHEY, CDR2 SMNVEV (reference sequence).